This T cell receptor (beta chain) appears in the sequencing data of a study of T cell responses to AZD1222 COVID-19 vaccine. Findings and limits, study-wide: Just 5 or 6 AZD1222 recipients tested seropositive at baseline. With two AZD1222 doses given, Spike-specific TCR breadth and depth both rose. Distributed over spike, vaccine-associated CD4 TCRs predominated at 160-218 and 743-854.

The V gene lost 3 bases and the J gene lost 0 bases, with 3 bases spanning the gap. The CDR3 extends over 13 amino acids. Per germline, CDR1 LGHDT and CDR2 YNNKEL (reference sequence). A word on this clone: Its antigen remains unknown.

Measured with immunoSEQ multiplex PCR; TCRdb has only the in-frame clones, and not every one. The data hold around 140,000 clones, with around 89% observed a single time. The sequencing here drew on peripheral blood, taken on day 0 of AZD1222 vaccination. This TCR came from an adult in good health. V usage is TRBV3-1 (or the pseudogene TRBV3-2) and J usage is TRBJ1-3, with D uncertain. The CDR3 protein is CASSQASGNTIYF. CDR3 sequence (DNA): TGTGCCAGCAGCCAGGCCTCTGGAAACACCATATATTTT.